The 21 T cell receptor beta chains presented below share a single source sample, sequenced in a study of siplizumab effects on memory and regulatory T cells. The repertoire was sequenced with immunoSEQ multiplex PCR; TCRdb's copy has only in-frame clones and lacks some. This table holds roughly 110,000 clones, 90% to 95% found once. Sequencing was performed on non-Treg CD4+ T cells sorted from blood. Receptors originate from a human donor in good health.

V and J are TRBV9 and TRBJ2-7; tentatively, D is TRBD1 (5 bases). V lost 6 bases and J lost 0, with 13 bases in between. Looked up from germline, CDR1 is SGDLS and CDR2 is YYNGEE. The CDR3 loop spans 14 amino acids. The CDR3: CASTTGPVSYEQYF. CDR3 sequence (DNA): TGTGCCAGCACTACAGGCCCAGTCTCCTACGAGCAGTACTTC.

The genes are TRBV30 and TRBJ1-1, with 8 bases lining up with TRBD1. The CDR3 length is 11 residues. Trimming cost V 5 bases and J 10 bases; bases outside gene matches: 6. The germline V gene has CDR1 GTSNPN and CDR2 SVGIG (reference sequence). The CDR3 coding sequence is TGTGCCTGGCGTCGACAGGGGCTAGCTTTCTTT. Translation: CAWRRQGLAFF.

This rearrangement joins TRBV5-4 to TRBJ1-2, with unresolved D. The CDR3 has 13 residues. Germline CDR1 is SGHNT and CDR2 is YYREEE (reference sequence). Between the trimmed V and J ends, which lost 2 bases and 7 bases, there was a span of 12 bases. As DNA, the CDR3 is TGTGCCAGCAGCTTCTCCCGCACGCTTGGCTACACCTTC. This codes for CASSFSRTLGYTF.

The V gene is TRBV28, the J gene TRBJ1-2, with D tentatively TRBD1 (5 bases). CDR1 MDHEN and CDR2 SYDVKM come from the germline V gene. With 4 bases removed from V and 8 bases from J, the gap between germline ends came to 23 bases. CDR3 length: 16 residues. The CDR3 sequence is CASSSPPEGSVLGYTF. CDR3 nucleotide sequence: TGTGCCAGCAGTTCCCCCCCCGAGGGGAGCGTGTTGGGCTACACCTTC.

This rearrangement joins TRBV4-1 to TRBJ2-2, with 8 bases lining up with TRBD1. V trimming: 1 base; J trimming: 2 bases; junction bases outside the gene matches: 3. Germline lookup yields CDR1 MGHRA and CDR2 YSYEKL. CDR3 size: 16 residues. The CDR3, as DNA: TGCGCCAGCAGCCAAGGGTCAGGGGGCAACACCGGGGAGCTGTTTTTT. Protein: CASSQGSGGNTGELFF.

This clone occurred once. V gene TRBV2 combines with J gene TRBJ2-5, with 11 bases that match TRBD2. V was clipped by 2 bases and J by 2 bases; unmatched bases: 7. Germline lookup yields CDR1 SNHLY and CDR2 FYNNEI. This CDR3 has 17 residues. Written as DNA, the CDR3 is TGTGCCAGCAGTGAATTTGGGTCTAGCGGGGGGCAAGAGACCCAGTACTTC. As protein: CASSEFGSSGGQETQYF. Looking up the rest from reference TRBV2 and TRBJ2-5 gives the full variable domain: EPEVTQTPSHQVTQMGQEVILRCVPISNHLYFYWYRQILGQKVEFLVSFYNNEISEKSEIFDDQFSVERPDGSNFTLKIRSTKLEDSAMYFCASSEFGSSGGQETQYFGPGTRLLVL.

The chain joins TRBV2 to TRBJ1-1, with 7 bases aligning to TRBD1. CDR3 length: 14 amino acids. Trimming at V came to 3 bases and at J to 1 base, leaving 2 bases not matched to a gene. Per germline, CDR1 SNHLY and CDR2 FYNNEI. The CDR3, as DNA: TGTGCCAGCAGTGACAACAGGGGGAACACTGAAGCTTTCTTT. This gives the protein CASSDNRGNTEAFF.

A few counts support this clone. This chain joins TRBV28 and TRBJ1-5; 7 positions match TRBD1. CDR3 length: 15 amino acids. The J segment lost 1 base and the V segment lost 6 bases, leaving 6 bases of the junction unmatched. Looked up from germline, CDR1 is MDHEN and CDR2 is SYDVKM. The CDR3 loop is CASSRQGRSNQPQHF. The CDR3 DNA sequence: TGTGCCAGCAGCCGACAGGGCAGGAGCAATCAGCCCCAGCATTTT.

J is TRBJ1-4 and V is TRBV5-4; the D gene is possibly TRBD1 (6 bases). V was clipped by 0 bases and J by 1 base, with 13 bases between them. CDR3 length equals 17 residues. Germline V lookup: CDR1 SGHNT, CDR2 YYREEE (reference sequence). The CDR3 region is CASSLAGRGQTNEKLFF. In DNA, the CDR3 is TGTGCCAGCAGCTTGGCCGGCAGGGGACAAACTAATGAAAAACTGTTTTTT.

The gene calls are TRBV7-3 and TRBJ2-5; D is undetermined. Looked up from germline, CDR1 is SGHTA and CDR2 is FQGTGA. Trimming cost V 0 bases and J 5 bases, with 13 bases left between them. The CDR3 is 15 residues long. The CDR3 reads CASSLTGGKLETQYF. The CDR3 DNA reads as TGTGCCAGCAGCTTAACAGGTGGCAAACTGGAGACCCAGTACTTC.

The gene calls are TRBV5-1 and TRBJ2-2; TRBD2 aligns across 8 bases. The V gene end was trimmed by 5 bases and the J gene end by 0 bases; junction bases not matched to a gene: 6. Germline V lookup: CDR1 SGHRS, CDR2 YFSETQ. The CDR3 has 16 residues. CDR3 DNA: TGCGCCAGCAGACTGATAGCGGGGTCGAACACCGGGGAGCTGTTTTTT. Residues: CASRLIAGSNTGELFF.

The chain combines TRBV29-1 with TRBJ2-7; D is unclear. CDR1 and CDR2 (germline): SQVTM, ANQGSEA. This CDR3 is built from 13 residues. V was clipped by 1 base and J by 7 bases, with 14 bases between them. In DNA, the CDR3 is TGCAGCGTTGAAGGCGGTAGTCTGCGAGAGCAGTACTTC. Its translation: CSVEGGSLREQYF.

This clone has a single count. V gene TRBV19 combines with J gene TRBJ1-4; D not resolved. Germline V gene sequence: CDR1 LNHDA, CDR2 SQIVND (reference sequence). Trimming took off 9 bases at V and 0 bases at J, with 14 bases between the two ends. This CDR3 is built from 15 residues. CDR3 sequence reads: CASRGVITTNEKLFF. CDR3 DNA sequence: TGTGCCAGCCGGGGAGTAATCACAACTAATGAAAAACTGTTTTTT.

This chain connects TRBV30 to TRBJ1-5, with D hard to call. V was pared by 1 base and J by 6 bases, with 16 bases between. CDR1 and CDR2 from the germline V gene are GTSNPN and SVGIG (reference sequence). The CDR3 spans 15 residues. CDR3 DNA: TGTGCCTGGAGTGAGCTGGCAGGAGCGGTTCAGCCCCAGCATTTT. Translating it yields CAWSELAGAVQPQHF. Drawing the rest from reference TRBV30 and TRBJ1-5, the complete variable domain is SQTIHQWPATLVQPVGSPLSLECTVEGTSNPNLYWYRQAAGRGLQLLFYSVGIGQISSEVPQNLSASRPQDRQFILSSKKLLLSDSGFYLCAWSELAGAVQPQHFGDGTRLSIL.

This chain links TRBV30 with TRBJ1-5; no firm D call. CDR1 is GTSNPN, CDR2 SVGIG, per germline (reference sequence). The V gene lost 0 bases and the J gene lost 2 bases, with 5 bases spanning the gap. CDR3 size: 13 residues. CDR3 DNA sequence: TGTGCCTGGAGTGTAGCGCGCAATCAGCCCCAGCATTTT. Amino acids: CAWSVARNQPQHF.

The gene calls are TRBV4-1 and TRBJ2-1, with D maybe TRBD1 (5 bases). Germline CDR1 MGHRA, CDR2 YSYEKL. V was clipped by 1 base and J by 8 bases, with 24 bases between them. The CDR3 spans 18 residues. CDR3 nucleotides: TGCGCCAGCAGCCAAGCCCATAACCCCAGGGTAACCAGGGATGAGCAGTTCTTC. It encodes CASSQAHNPRVTRDEQFF.

The rearrangement uses TRBV28 and TRBJ1-2; D possibly corresponds to TRBD1 (5 bases). The V gene's germline CDR1 is MDHEN and CDR2 SYDVKM. Between the trimmed V and J ends, which lost 4 bases and 7 bases, there was a span of 10 bases. CDR3 size: 12 residues. The CDR3 DNA is TGTGCCAGCAGTTCGGGGCAGGGTGGCTACACCTTC. It yields the protein CASSSGQGGYTF.

V is TRBV5-4 and J is TRBJ1-2; 7 bases match TRBD1. The CDR3 length is 13 residues. Trimming removed 4 bases from V and 4 bases from J; junction bases left unmatched: 4. Germline CDR1 and CDR2: SGHNT and YYREEE (reference sequence). CDR3 region: CASSEGQPYGYTF. CDR3 nucleotide sequence: TGTGCCAGCAGCGAGGGACAGCCCTATGGCTACACCTTC.

The chain links TRBV11-2 to TRBJ1-2; D uncertain. This CDR3 region has 12 residues. Deletions cut 5 bases from V and 4 bases from J, with 8 bases between. Germline lookup yields CDR1 SGHAT and CDR2 FQNNGV. The CDR3 nucleotides read TGTGCCAGCAGCCCCTGGGCCTATGGCTACACCTTC. Protein: CASSPWAYGYTF.

V is TRBV6-5 and J is TRBJ2-7, with D unresolved. The germline V and J ends were trimmed by 2 bases and 6 bases, with 11 bases remaining between them. Looked up from germline, CDR1 is MNHEY and CDR2 is SVGAGI. This CDR3 is 13 amino acids long. CDR3: CASSYRFSTEQYF. In DNA, the CDR3 is TGTGCCAGCAGTTACCGGTTTAGTACCGAGCAGTACTTC.

The V gene is TRBV19, the J gene TRBJ2-2; either TRBD1 or TRBD2 may fit D (6 bases each). The CDR3 runs to 15 residues. Germline assignment: CDR1 LNHDA and CDR2 SQIVND (reference sequence). With 3 bases removed from V and 1 base from J, the gap between germline ends came to 9 bases. The CDR3 spells CASSIKGGNTGELFF. The CDR3 DNA follows: TGTGCCAGTAGTATTAAGGGGGGGAACACCGGGGAGCTGTTTTTT.